The T cell receptor (beta chain) under discussion was sequenced for a study of shared clonotypes between healthy human individuals. Study as a whole: Donor ages ranged 18 to 49 years: a couple of women, a few men.

Only CD45RO-negative cells positively selected for CCR7 counted as naive CD8 cells, so terminally differentiated effector memory CD45RA+ cells were excluded. Findings of the study overall: Clonotypes which were not shared had lower generation probabilities than clonotypes that all four donors shared. Across several donors, naive CD4 shared 4.5% to 6%, naive CD8 less than 4%, memory CD4 less than 2.5%, memory CD8 roughly 0.37%.

Sequenced by immunoSEQ multiplex PCR; TCRdb stores in-frame clones only, minus some. Of around 1.9 million clones listed, about 93% are singletons. Germline values: CDR1 SEHNR, CDR2 FQNEAQ (reference sequence). The V and J ends lost 5 bases and 5 bases respectively, with 18 bases between them. CDR3 length: 15 amino acids. Details on this clone: Its antigen is still unknown.

The chain links TRBV7-9 to TRBJ2-5; D is perhaps TRBD2 (5 bases). Sequencing input: naive CD8+ T cells from PBMCs. This receptor was taken from a young man in good health. Some clones in this sample may be carry-over from other donors' samples. CDR3 bases: TGTGCCAGCAGCCAGAGGTCCCCTAGCACGGAGACCCAGTACTTC. It yields the protein CASSQRSPSTETQYF.